A selection of T cell receptor beta chains follows, all from one sample in a study of cytomegalovirus exposure and HLA in healthy donors. Data came from immunoSEQ multiplex PCR; TCRdb stores just in-frame clones and leaves some out. The sample records over 150,000 clones, roughly 84% being singletons. Sequences were obtained from PBMCs. These receptors were collected from a boy aged 2-9 years in good health and CMV-seronegative. Both conserved end residues are part of each CDR3. The D gene is left open where the match is weak. Size values are once, few and many counts, or a class for expanded clones, and some rows have none.

>12|TRBV27|.|TRBJ2-2|.
CASSPNTGELFF
TGTGCCAGCAGTCCAAACACCGGGGAGCTGTTTTTT
>18|TRBV11-2|.|TRBJ1-3|TRBD1
CASSLKQGAIWAGNTIYF
TGTGCCAGCAGCTTAAAACAGGGGGCAATTTGGGCTGGAAACACCATATATTTT
>13|TRBV19|.|TRBJ2-5|.
CASSIVLQETQYF
TGTGCCAGTAGTATAGTCCTACAAGAGACCCAGTACTTC
>13|TRBV14|.|TRBJ1-5|.
CASSQGVRQPQHF
TGTGCCAGCAGCCAAGGGGTCAGGCAGCCCCAGCATTTT
>11|TRBV5-1|.|TRBJ1-1|.
CASSDYTEAFF
TGCGCCAGCAGCGACTACACTGAAGCTTTCTTT
>12|TRBV29-1|.|TRBJ1-2|TRBD1
CSVLQGAHGYTF
TGCAGCGTTCTCCAGGGGGCACATGGCTACACCTTC
>16|TRBV11-2|.|TRBJ2-3|.
CASSPSPGSSTDTQYF
TGTGCCAGCAGCCCTTCCCCAGGTTCTAGCACAGATACGCAGTATTTT
>14|TRBV5-4|.|TRBJ2-1|TRBD1
CASSKPGQYNEQFF
TGTGCCAGCAGCAAACCGGGACAGTACAATGAGCAGTTCTTC
>15|TRBV19|.|TRBJ2-7|.
CASTQGLGRSYEQYF
TGTGCCAGCACCCAGGGTTTAGGTCGGTCCTACGAGCAGTACTTC
>11|TRBV20-1|.|TRBJ1-2|.
CSPGGVNGYTF
TGCAGCCCTGGGGGGGTGAATGGCTACACCTTC
>14|TRBV19|.|TRBJ2-1|.
CASSIDSGYNEQFF
TGTGCCAGTAGTATAGATTCGGGATACAATGAGCAGTTCTTC
>13|TRBV27|once|TRBJ1-2|.
CASSFRGVEGYTF
TGTGCCAGCAGTTTTCGGGGTGTGGAGGGCTACACCTTC
>15|TRBV11-2|.|TRBJ2-5|.
CASSLEWSGQETQYF
TGTGCCAGCAGCTTGGAGTGGTCGGGACAAGAGACCCAGTACTTC
>18|TRBV21-1|.|TRBJ1-1|.
CASNSGTGVFVLNTEAFF
TGTGCCAGCAATTCCGGGACAGGGGTCTTTGTACTGAACACTGAAGCTTTCTTT
>14|TRBV5-4|.|TRBJ2-1|TRBD1
CASSWKDRANEQFF
TGTGCCAGCAGCTGGAAGGACAGGGCCAATGAGCAGTTCTTC
>13|TRBV5-6|.|TRBJ1-2|.
CASSPDGYYGYTF
TGTGCCAGCAGCCCCGACGGGTATTATGGCTACACCTTC
>14|TRBV18|.|TRBJ2-1|.
CASSPQAGLDEQFF
TGTGCCAGCTCACCACAGGCAGGGTTGGATGAGCAGTTCTTC
>13|TRBV9|.|TRBJ2-1|.
CASRSAAGSEQFF
TGTGCCAGCAGATCAGCCGCGGGCAGTGAGCAGTTCTTC
>15|TRBV7-6|.|TRBJ2-1|TRBD1
CASSSRQGFFNEQFF
TGTGCCAGCAGCTCCCGACAGGGGTTTTTCAATGAGCAGTTCTTC
>14|TRBV5-1|.|TRBJ2-2|.
CASSTGVRTGELFF
TGCGCCAGCAGCACGGGGGTTAGGACCGGGGAGCTGTTTTTT
>13|TRBV9|.|TRBJ2-1|.
CASSVGGENEQFF
TGTGCCAGCAGCGTAGGGGGGGAGAATGAGCAGTTCTTC
>17|TRBV7-8|.|TRBJ1-1|TRBD1
CASHSSLRQGQYTEAFF
TGTGCCAGTCACAGCTCCCTAAGACAGGGTCAATACACTGAAGCTTTCTTT
>15|TRBV7-2|few|TRBJ2-7|.
CASSTGLVLAYEQYF
TGTGCCAGCAGCACCGGACTGGTTCTAGCCTACGAGCAGTACTTC
>17|TRBV2|.|TRBJ2-3|.
CARPAELDETSTDTQYF
TGTGCCAGGCCCGCAGAACTAGACGAGACCAGCACAGATACGCAGTATTTT